The 26 T cell receptor beta chains presented below share a single source sample, sequenced in a study of blood T cell repertoires in COVID-19 (dated by TCRdb to 2018 to 2020). The library was generated by the immunoSEQ multiplex PCR assay. Here the immuneACCESS table is served through TCRdb, limited to in-frame sequences with V and J called. Missing clones are a known gap in these copies; in checked studies unresolved V genes cover under half, and the rest lacks a known reason. The sample table contains roughly 200,000 clones; only one count was recorded for 80% to 85% of them. Approximately 18% of the sample is in the top ten clones. The sample was peripheral blood. The source is a woman over 75 with active or convalescent COVID-19.

The CDR3 region is CASSSRGTGGRSSYNEQFF. In nucleotides, the CDR3 is TGTGCCAGCAGCTCAAGGGGGACAGGGGGCCGGAGCTCCTACAATGAGCAGTTCTTC. The genes are TRBV9 and TRBJ2-1; 12 bases match TRBD1. Germline CDR1 reads SGDLS; CDR2 reads YYNGEE. The V gene end was trimmed by 4 bases and the J gene end by 0 bases; junction bases not matched to a gene: 11. The CDR3 loop spans 19 amino acids.

The rearrangement links TRBV18 to TRBJ1-5, with D possibly matching TRBD1 (5 bases). Germline V gene data show CDR1 as KGHSH and CDR2 as LQKENI. Trimming cost V 2 bases and J 7 bases, with 12 bases left between them. The CDR3 is 14 amino acids. CDR3 in DNA: TGTGCCAGCTCACCAGTAGACAGAAAACAGCCCCAGCATTTT. Translating it yields CASSPVDRKQPQHF.

This chain joins TRBV11-1 and TRBJ1-2; D is possibly TRBD1 (5 bases). Germline CDR1 reads SGHAT; CDR2 reads FQDESV (reference sequence). V shed 1 base and J shed 2 bases, with 8 bases lying between them. The CDR3 is 14 amino acids. CDR3 DNA sequence: TGTGCCAGCAGCTTAGGACAGTCGAACTATGGCTACACCTTC. The encoded protein is CASSLGQSNYGYTF. Variable domain in full (rest from reference TRBV11-1 and TRBJ1-2): EAEVAQSPRYKITEKSQAVAFWCDPISGHATLYWYRQILGQGPELLVQFQDESVVDDSQLPKDRFSAERLKGVDSTLKIQPAELGDSAMYLCASSLGQSNYGYTFGSGTRLTVV.

The gene calls are TRBV28 and TRBJ2-1; D not certain. The CDR3 consists of 12 residues. In germline, CDR1 is MDHEN, CDR2 SYDVKM. The germline V and J ends were trimmed by 3 bases and 8 bases, with 8 bases remaining between them. CDR3 sequence: CASSLGPYEQFF. CDR3 nucleotide sequence: TGTGCCAGCAGTTTGGGCCCATATGAGCAGTTCTTC.

The V call is TRBV9, the J call TRBJ1-1, with D perhaps TRBD1 (5 bases). Trimming removed 1 base from V and 2 bases from J, with 12 bases in between. The CDR3 runs 15 residues. The V gene's germline CDR1 is SGDLS and CDR2 YYNGEE. CDR3 nucleotide sequence: TGTGCCAGCAGCGTAACTACAGGACCCAACACTGAAGCTTTCTTT. Translated: CASSVTTGPNTEAFF.

The rearrangement uses TRBV19 and TRBJ2-6; possible D gene TRBD1, 6 bases. Germline V gives CDR1 LNHDA, CDR2 SQIVND (reference sequence). The CDR3 covers 16 residues. The ends were cut back, 4 bases at V and 4 bases at J, with 14 bases in the middle. CDR3 coding DNA: TGTGCCAGTAGTACCGACAGGTCTACAGGGGCCAACGTCCTGACTTTC. Translating it yields CASSTDRSTGANVLTF.

The chain joins TRBV4-1 to TRBJ2-3; tentative D call: TRBD1 (5 bases). The V gene lost 0 bases and the J gene lost 2 bases, with 12 bases spanning the gap. Germline CDR1 MGHRA, CDR2 YSYEKL. The CDR3 consists of 16 residues. The CDR3 region is CASSQDLPGNTDTQYF. The DNA for the CDR3 is TGCGCCAGCAGCCAAGACTTGCCAGGGAACACAGATACGCAGTATTTT.

This sequence joins TRBV5-6 and TRBJ2-1, with 7 bases lining up with TRBD2. V was pared by 4 bases and J by 7 bases, with 11 bases of the junction left unmatched. This CDR3 has 15 residues. Germline lookup yields CDR1 SGHDT and CDR2 YYEEEE. The CDR3: CASSPQAGPGNEQFF. The CDR3 coding sequence is TGTGCCAGCAGCCCTCAAGCGGGGCCGGGGAATGAGCAGTTCTTC.

The rearrangement uses TRBV18 and TRBJ1-4; the match to TRBD1 covers 8 bases. Trimming removed 0 bases from V and 8 bases from J; junction bases left unmatched: 17. CDR3 length equals 19 residues. Germline V CDR1 and CDR2: KGHSH, LQKENI. This CDR3 is CASSPPLFRGHNWGEKLFF. CDR3 DNA: TGTGCCAGCTCACCACCTCTGTTCAGGGGGCACAACTGGGGCGAAAAACTGTTTTTT.

The chain links TRBV6-2 or TRBV6-3 to TRBJ2-7, with 9 nucleotides matching TRBD2. Trimming at V came to 4 bases and at J to 9 bases, leaving 13 bases not matched to a gene. The length of the CDR3 is 15 residues. The V gene's germline CDR1 is MNHEY and CDR2 SVGEGT. This CDR3 reads CASSLALVAGVLQYF. The CDR3 region has the DNA TGTGCCAGCAGTTTGGCGTTGGTAGCGGGAGTCCTGCAGTACTTC.

This chain connects TRBV18 to TRBJ1-3; maybe TRBD1 (6 bases). The germline V and J ends were trimmed by 1 base and 8 bases, with 12 bases remaining between them. CDR1 is KGHSH and CDR2 is LQKENI in the germline V gene. This CDR3 has 14 residues. The CDR3 sequence: CASSPLGQFDTIYF. The CDR3 nucleotides read TGTGCCAGCTCACCACTAGGACAGTTCGACACCATATATTTT.

The chain recombines TRBV5-1 with TRBJ2-1; possible D gene TRBD2, 6 bases. The V end lost 4 bases, the J end lost 0 bases, and 11 bases lay between the germline ends. The CDR3 spans 15 residues. The V gene's germline CDR1 is SGHRS and CDR2 YFSETQ. CDR3 loop: CASSPVGGSYNEQFF. CDR3 nucleotide sequence: TGCGCCAGCAGCCCCGTGGGAGGCTCCTACAATGAGCAGTTCTTC.

This clone came up a few times. V gene TRBV7-2 combines with J gene TRBJ1-5, with 9 bases fitting TRBD1. The CDR3 has 16 amino acids. Losses at the gene ends were 1 base for V and 7 bases for J; bases not matched to a gene: 8. Germline V lookup: CDR1 SGHTA, CDR2 FQGNSA. The CDR3 spells CASSLEQGATGQPQHF. CDR3 nucleotides: TGTGCCAGCAGCTTAGAACAGGGGGCTACGGGGCAGCCCCAGCATTTT.

V is TRBV7-3 and J is TRBJ2-1; D may be TRBD2 (5 bases). Looked up from germline, CDR1 is SGHTA and CDR2 is FQGTGA. V was pared by 5 bases and J by 7 bases, with 15 bases between. The CDR3 has 14 residues. The chain's CDR3 is CASSPSITGNEQFF. The DNA of the CDR3 is TGTGCCAGCAGCCCCTCAATAACGGGAAATGAGCAGTTCTTC.

This clone was seen a few times. The chain uses TRBV28 and TRBJ1-2, with unresolved D. Trimming left V 8 bases short and J 6 bases short, with 22 bases between. The CDR3 has 15 residues. Germline V gene data show CDR1 as MDHEN and CDR2 as SYDVKM. CDR3 sequence: CASLRTALGSDGYTF. DNA of the CDR3: TGTGCCAGCCTTCGGACCGCTCTGGGTAGCGATGGCTACACCTTC.

The rearrangement uses TRBV27 and TRBJ2-7; TRBD2 might be the D (5 bases). V was clipped by 4 bases and J by 0 bases, with 7 bases between them. Germline V gene sequence: CDR1 MNHEY, CDR2 SMNVEV (reference sequence). The CDR3 is made up of 13 amino acids. The CDR3 DNA reads TGTGCCAGCAGTTCGGGAAGCTCCTACGAGCAGTACTTC. As protein: CASSSGSSYEQYF.

The rearrangement links TRBV10-3 to TRBJ2-5, with 10 bases that match TRBD2. Germline V gene data show CDR1 as ENHRY and CDR2 as SYGVKD. The V gene end was trimmed by 0 bases and the J gene end by 2 bases; junction bases not matched to a gene: 3. The CDR3 is made up of 16 amino acids. The DNA of the CDR3 is TGTGCCATCAGTGAGTCTCCTAGCGGGAGACAAGAGACCCAGTACTTC. Its translation: CAISESPSGRQETQYF.

The rearrangement uses TRBV2 and TRBJ1-1, with 7 nucleotides matching TRBD1. The CDR3 has 13 residues. V was clipped by 10 bases and J by 1 base; unmatched bases: 6. In germline, CDR1 is SNHLY, CDR2 FYNNEI. The CDR3, as DNA: TGTGCCATAAAACAGGGGTGGAACACTGAAGCTTTCTTT. Its protein product is CAIKQGWNTEAFF.

The rearrangement joins TRBV28 to TRBJ1-1; perhaps TRBD1 as D (6 bases). The V gene lost 4 bases and the J gene lost 4 bases, with 13 bases spanning the gap. This CDR3 has 14 amino acids. Germline V gives CDR1 MDHEN, CDR2 SYDVKM. The CDR3 is CASSSRGGGTEAFF. CDR3 nucleotides: TGTGCCAGCAGTTCCAGGGGAGGGGGCACTGAAGCTTTCTTT.

This clone occurred once. The V and J genes are TRBV3-1 (or the pseudogene TRBV3-2) and TRBJ1-2; perhaps TRBD1 as D (5 bases). The CDR3 length is 16 residues. Trimming cost V 0 bases and J 7 bases, with 18 bases left between them. Germline V gene sequence: CDR1 LGHDT, CDR2 YNNKEL (reference sequence). The DNA for the CDR3 is TGTGCCAGCAGCCAAGAAGCGGGGCGCCGCGGTTCTGGCTACACCTTC. As protein: CASSQEAGRRGSGYTF.

The rearrangement uses TRBV7-3 and TRBJ2-1; maybe TRBD1 (6 bases). This CDR3 is 15 amino acids long. Per the germline V gene, CDR1 is SGHTA and CDR2 is FQGTGA. V lost 5 bases, J lost 1 base, and 12 bases lay in between. CDR3 coding DNA: TGTGCCAGCAGCCAACAACAGGGTTCCTACAATGAGCAGTTCTTC. Translating gives CASSQQQGSYNEQFF.

The rearrangement joins TRBV7-2 to TRBJ1-5; 11 positions agree with TRBD1. This CDR3 is built from 15 residues. The germline V gene has CDR1 SGHTA and CDR2 FQGNSA. The V and J ends lost 0 bases and 6 bases, in that order; junction bases with no gene match: 1. CDR3 sequence reads: CASSLAGTGGQPQHF. The CDR3 DNA sequence: TGTGCCAGCAGCTTAGCGGGGACAGGGGGTCAGCCCCAGCATTTT.

This chain joins TRBV30 and TRBJ2-3, with 8 bases identical to TRBD2. In germline, CDR1 is GTSNPN, CDR2 SVGIG (reference sequence). The CDR3 spans 14 residues. Trimming at V came to 3 bases and at J to 8 bases, leaving 10 bases not matched to a gene. CDR3 region: CAWSGGGSSSTQYF. The CDR3 DNA reads TGTGCCTGGAGCGGGGGGGGGAGTTCTAGTACGCAGTATTTT.

The chain links TRBV7-9 to TRBJ2-7, with D tentatively TRBD1 (6 bases). Deletions cut 3 bases from V and 6 bases from J, with 15 bases between. Germline values: CDR1 SEHNR, CDR2 FQNEAQ (reference sequence). The length of the CDR3 is 14 residues. The CDR3 loop reads CASSFGQPSGEQYF. The CDR3 nucleotides read TGTGCCAGCAGCTTTGGACAGCCCTCGGGCGAGCAGTACTTC.

This clone was counted between two and nine times. The rearrangement links TRBV24-1 to TRBJ2-5; tentatively, D is TRBD1 (6 bases). V lost 7 bases, J lost 7 bases, and 15 bases lay in between. The CDR3 sequence is 13 residues long. CDR1 KGHDR and CDR2 SFDVKD come from the germline V gene. CDR3 amino acids: CATSTGNIATQYF. The CDR3 DNA follows: TGTGCCACCAGCACAGGGAACATTGCGACCCAGTACTTC.

V usage is TRBV19 and J usage is TRBJ2-1, with 8 positions matching TRBD2. The junction had 4 bases not matched to a gene; V was cut back by 3 bases and J by 3 bases. CDR3 size: 15 residues. The V gene's germline CDR1 is LNHDA and CDR2 SQIVND (reference sequence). The DNA for the CDR3 is TGTGCCAGTAGTATTGGGCTAGCGGGCTACAATGAGCAGTTCTTC. Encoded protein: CASSIGLAGYNEQFF.